This entry is about one T cell receptor (beta chain). Its antigen remains unidentified. The source of the sample is a study of shared clonotypes between healthy human individuals. General study points: Non-shared clonotypes had lower generation probabilities than clonotypes shared by all four sorted-subset donors.

The repertoire was sequenced with immunoSEQ multiplex PCR; TCRdb's copy has only in-frame clones and lacks some. The sample has millions of clones; approximately 95% are singletons. The CDR3 covers 15 residues. The V gene's germline CDR1 is SGHRS and CDR2 YFSETQ. V was pared by 1 base and J by 0 bases, with 9 bases between. This chain links TRBV5-1 with TRBJ2-3; D call uncertain. This TCR came from a young man in good health. Some clones in this sample may be carry-over from other donors' samples. Material for sequencing was naive CD4+ T cells from PBMCs. Noted subset: CD45RA+ positively selected. The CDR3 protein is CASSLYPSSTDTQYF. The DNA for the CDR3 is TGCGCCAGCAGCTTGTACCCCAGCAGCACAGATACGCAGTATTTT.